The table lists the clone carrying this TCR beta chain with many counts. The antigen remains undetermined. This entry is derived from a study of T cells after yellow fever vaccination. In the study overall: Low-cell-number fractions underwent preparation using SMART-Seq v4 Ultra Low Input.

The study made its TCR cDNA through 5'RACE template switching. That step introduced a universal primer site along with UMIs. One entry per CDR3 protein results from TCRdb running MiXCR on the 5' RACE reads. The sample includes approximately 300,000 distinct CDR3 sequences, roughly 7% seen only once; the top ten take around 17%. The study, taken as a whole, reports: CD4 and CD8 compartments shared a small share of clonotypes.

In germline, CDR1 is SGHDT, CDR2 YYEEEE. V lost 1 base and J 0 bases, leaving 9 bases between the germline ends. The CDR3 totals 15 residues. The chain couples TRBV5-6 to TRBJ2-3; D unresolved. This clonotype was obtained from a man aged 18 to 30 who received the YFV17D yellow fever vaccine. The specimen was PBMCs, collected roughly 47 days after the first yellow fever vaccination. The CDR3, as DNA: TGTGCCAGCAGCTTGCCCATGTCTAGCACAGATACGCAGTATTTT. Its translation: CASSLPMSSTDTQYF.